This T cell receptor beta chain was captured by sequencing in a study of cytomegalovirus exposure and HLA in healthy donors. For this clone: Its specificity is unknown.

The PCR contained 60 Vbeta and 13 Jbeta primers. Sequencing was performed with immunoSEQ multiplex PCR; in TCRdb, only in-frame clones are kept and a portion is missing. The repertoire holds over 150,000 clones, with around 68% as singletons. General study results and limits: The majority of CMV-associated TCR beta chains were reported as apparently HLA-restricted in a later analysis. Researchers reported in a later analysis that a missense DCLRE1C variant was tied to TCR beta V- and J-gene trimming.

The CDR3 runs 15 residues. CDR1 is MNHNY and CDR2 is SVGAGI in the germline V gene (reference sequence). The V segment lost 5 bases and the J segment 5 bases; nucleotides outside the gene matches: 11. V usage is TRBV6-6 and J usage is TRBJ1-1; 7 bases align to TRBD1. The sequencing input was PBMCs. This clonotype was sampled from a middle-aged woman in good health and CMV-seropositive. CDR3 bases: TGTGCCAGCAGTAGGGACTTGACAGGGTGGACTGAAGCTTTCTTT. Protein product: CASSRDLTGWTEAFF.